The 22 T cell receptor beta chains given below trace back to one sample, sequenced in a study of blood T cells in healthy people across ages. Then a second PCR, running roughly 7 to 11 cycles, was carried out with a sample-barcoded 5' primer and a J-beta primer mix. TCRdb redid the calling of the 5' RACE reads with MiXCR, one entry per CDR3 protein. The sample contains some 1.5 million distinct CDR3 sequences, roughly 27% of which appear only once. Sequencing input: blood. These TCRs come from a woman aged 25-40 years in good health.

The chain links TRBV2 to TRBJ2-4; 9 bases map to TRBD2. This CDR3 contains 13 residues. Germline-derived CDR1 and CDR2 are SNHLY and FYNNEI. With 8 bases clipped from V and 13 bases from J, the junction kept 12 bases outside the gene matches. The CDR3, as DNA: TGTGCCAGCTTAGCTAGCGGGGTTAATGAGCAGTACTTC. It encodes CASLASGVNEQYF.

The V call is TRBV5-1, the J call TRBJ2-5; a possible D gene is TRBD1 (5 bases). Germline lookup yields CDR1 SGHRS and CDR2 YFSETQ. Trimming pared 0 bases from V and 3 bases from J, leaving 12 bases between. This CDR3 has 15 residues. The CDR3 here is CASSLGPGQEETQYF. For the CDR3, the DNA is TGCGCCAGCAGCTTGGGCCCAGGGCAGGAAGAGACCCAGTACTTC.

The sample holds many counts of this clonotype. The chain couples TRBV9 to TRBJ2-1, with D uncertain. Germline V gene data show CDR1 as SGDLS and CDR2 as YYNGEE. The CDR3 contains 15 residues. Trimming pared 0 bases from V and 2 bases from J, leaving 9 bases between. The CDR3 protein is CASSVGPSAYNEQFF. DNA of the CDR3: TGTGCCAGCAGCGTAGGTCCTTCGGCCTACAATGAGCAGTTCTTC.

This clonotype was seen a few times. At one of its ends the junction is not consistent with the germline gene, which may arise from a read error. The V and J genes are TRBV12-3 or TRBV12-4 and TRBJ2-1; no reliable D call. This CDR3 has 13 amino acids. As DNA, the CDR3 is TGTGCCAGCGGTTTAGGCTTTAACAATGAGCAGTTCTTC. It is translated as CASGLGFNNEQFF.

The chain links TRBV3-1 to TRBJ1-5, with unresolved D. The CDR3 runs 13 residues. Trimming shortened V by 1 base and J by 5 bases, and 6 bases separated the two germline ends. Germline assignment: CDR1 LGHDT and CDR2 YNNKEL (reference sequence). The chain's CDR3 is CASSQVTDQPQHF. CDR3 nucleotide sequence: TGTGCCAGCAGCCAAGTAACAGATCAGCCCCAGCATTTT.

This clonotype showed up just once. This chain uses TRBV3-1 with TRBJ1-2; D possibly corresponds to TRBD1 (5 bases). V dropped 1 base and J dropped 11 bases, with 11 bases sitting between them. Germline V gene data show CDR1 as LGHDT and CDR2 as YNNKEL (reference sequence). This CDR3 region has 12 residues. CDR3 residues: CASSQADRGYTF. The CDR3 DNA sequence: TGTGCCAGCAGCCAAGCTGACAGAGGTTACACCTTC.

In this sample, this clonotype turned up a few times. V usage is TRBV7-9 and J usage is TRBJ1-5; 8 nucleotides align to TRBD1. V was pared by 5 bases and J by 6 bases, with 3 bases of the junction left unmatched. The CDR3 covers 13 residues. CDR1 and CDR2 (germline): SEHNR, FQNEAQ (reference sequence). The CDR3 is CASSGQGPQPQHF. The CDR3, as DNA: TGTGCCAGCAGCGGACAGGGCCCTCAGCCCCAGCATTTT.

V is TRBV6-1 and J is TRBJ1-4; tentative D call: TRBD1 (6 bases). Germline lookup yields CDR1 MNHNS and CDR2 SASEGT. The CDR3 contains 14 residues. V lost 6 bases, J lost 3 bases, and 11 bases lay in between. The CDR3 region has the DNA TGTGCCAGCAGCAAAGGACAGCCTAATGAAAAACTGTTTTTT. Translation: CASSKGQPNEKLFF.

In this sample, this clonotype turned up a few times. The chain recombines TRBV5-1 with TRBJ2-1, with D perhaps TRBD2 (7 bases). Trimming took off 4 bases at V and 6 bases at J, with 17 bases between the two ends. Germline values: CDR1 SGHRS, CDR2 YFSETQ. This CDR3 comprises 15 residues. CDR3 nucleotides: TGCGCCAGCAGCCCCGTGGGAGGGGGGGTCAATGAGCAGTTCTTC. Protein: CASSPVGGGVNEQFF.

This clonotype has only one observation. Without the conserved terminal phenylalanine or tryptophan, this CDR3 likely stems from a read error. No DNA is shown, since the ends of the CDR3 on it are uncertain; the CDR3 is the one TCRdb lists. The chain has TRBV7-3 and TRBJ2-7; the table calls TRBD1, which could not be checked here. Germline values: CDR1 SGHTA, CDR2 FQGTGA. The CDR3 is 11 amino acids long, termini counted. The chain's CDR3 is CASSPQGRAVL.

This clonotype was counted only a few times. The chain is built from TRBV7-9 and TRBJ2-7; D is uncertain. The length of the CDR3 is 14 residues. From germline, CDR1 is SEHNR and CDR2 FQNEAQ (reference sequence). V was clipped by 5 bases and J by 5 bases, with 16 bases between them. CDR3 bases: TGTGCCAGCAGCCCGAGTGAGGTTAGAAACGAGCAGTACTTC. Translated: CASSPSEVRNEQYF. Full variable domain (outside the CDR3, taken from reference TRBV7-9 and TRBJ2-7): DTGVSQNPRHKITKRGQNVTFRCDPISEHNRLYWYRQTLGQGPEFLTYFQNEAQLEKSRLLSDRFSAERPKGSFSTLEIQRTEQGDSAMYLCASSPSEVRNEQYFGPGTRLTVT.

The table lists this clonotype with a few counts. The chain couples TRBV7-9 to TRBJ2-7; 10 bases match TRBD2. The V gene's germline CDR1 is SEHNR and CDR2 FQNEAQ (reference sequence). Germline trimming cut 6 bases from V and 3 bases from J; bases unmatched to any gene: 8. This CDR3 is 15 amino acids long. The CDR3 sequence: CASSFLAGESYEQYF. CDR3 nucleotides: TGTGCCAGCAGTTTCCTAGCGGGAGAAAGCTACGAGCAGTACTTC.

The V gene is TRBV20-1, the J gene TRBJ2-3; 8 nucleotides line up with TRBD2. The CDR3 extends over 15 amino acids. Losses at the gene ends were 1 base for V and 3 bases for J; bases not matched to a gene: 6. Germline CDR1 and CDR2: DFQATT and SNEGSKA (reference sequence). CDR3 sequence: CSARASGRVTDTQYF. The CDR3 DNA follows: TGCAGTGCTAGAGCCAGCGGGAGAGTGACAGATACGCAGTATTTT.

The chain is built from TRBV4-1 and TRBJ1-5; D possibly corresponds to TRBD1 (6 bases). The germline V gene has CDR1 MGHRA and CDR2 YSYEKL. The CDR3 is 18 amino acids. Trimming shortened V by 1 base and J by 5 bases, and 21 bases separated the two germline ends. In DNA form, the CDR3 reads TGCGCCAGCAGCCAAGCCTTCCCGGCGGCAGGACAGTATCAGCCCCAGCATTTT. Translated, it gives CASSQAFPAAGQYQPQHF.

This clonotype was counted many times. The chain is built from TRBV20-1 and TRBJ1-2, with TRBD1 matching 9 bases. The CDR3 covers 12 residues. Trimming removed 5 bases from V and 5 bases from J; junction bases left unmatched: 3. Germline V gives CDR1 DFQATT, CDR2 SNEGSKA (reference sequence). CDR3 DNA: TGCAGTGCTGGACAGGGGCCTTATGGCTACACCTTC. It yields the protein CSAGQGPYGYTF.

This clonotype turned up a few times. J is TRBJ2-7 and V is TRBV4-3; no reliable D call. Trimming removed 3 bases from V and 2 bases from J, with 14 bases in between. This CDR3 comprises 15 residues. Germline values: CDR1 LGHNA, CDR2 YSLEER. CDR3: CASSQSAIGPYEQYF. The CDR3 DNA follows: TGCGCCAGCAGCCAGAGCGCGATCGGCCCCTACGAGCAGTACTTC.

The chain combines TRBV19 with TRBJ1-1; possible D gene TRBD1, 5 bases. Germline CDR1 and CDR2: LNHDA and SQIVND (reference sequence). This CDR3 is 17 amino acids long. V lost 6 bases, J lost 1 base, and 21 bases lay in between. The CDR3 DNA reads as TGTGCCAGTAGCAAAGGGACCAGACTTTCTAGGAACACTGAAGCTTTCTTT. Its protein product is CASSKGTRLSRNTEAFF.

The chain combines TRBV12-3 or TRBV12-4 with TRBJ2-3; D is possibly TRBD1 (6 bases). CDR3 size: 15 residues. Trimming removed 3 bases at V and 0 bases at J, with 10 bases between. The CDR3 loop is CASSFGDTSTDTQYF. The CDR3, as DNA: TGTGCCAGCAGTTTCGGGGACACGAGCACAGATACGCAGTATTTT.

This clonotype has a count of ten or more. J is TRBJ2-1 and V is TRBV29-1, with D perhaps matching TRBD1 (6 bases). The CDR3 sequence is 14 residues long. V lost 6 bases, J lost 5 bases, and 17 bases lay in between. The V gene's germline CDR1 is SQVTM and CDR2 ANQGSEA. The CDR3 loop reads CSVKVLAGDNEQFF. CDR3 nucleotide sequence: TGCAGCGTCAAGGTGCTGGCAGGGGACAATGAGCAGTTCTTC.

Points on this clonotype: A read error may be the cause here, since a much bigger clone is one base away. The chain is built from TRBV7-2 and TRBJ2-7; D gene ambiguous. CDR1 and CDR2 (germline): SGHTA, FQGNSA. The CDR3 is made up of 11 amino acids. Trimming removed 9 bases at V and 9 bases at J, with 15 bases between. The CDR3 here is CASLSKNGQYF. CDR3 bases: TGTGCCAGTCTAAGTAAAAACGGGCAGTACTTC.

The DNA for the CDR3 is TGTGCCAGCGGCCCCCGGACAGGACTCACCAAAAACATTCAGTACTTC. This encodes CASGPRTGLTKNIQYF. The J gene is TRBJ2-4, the V gene TRBV7-2, with 7 bases matching TRBD1. The V gene end was trimmed by 8 bases and the J gene end by 2 bases; junction bases not matched to a gene: 12. The CDR3 has 16 amino acids. Per the germline V gene, CDR1 is SGHTA and CDR2 is FQGNSA.

The V gene is TRBV7-2, the J gene TRBJ1-3; maybe TRBD1 (5 bases). Germline CDR1 is SGHTA and CDR2 is FQGNSA. This CDR3 contains 11 residues. Trimming pared 2 bases from V and 13 bases from J, leaving 9 bases between. CDR3 amino acids: CASSLRDGIYF. The DNA for the CDR3 is TGTGCCAGCAGCTTAAGGGACGGAATATATTTT.